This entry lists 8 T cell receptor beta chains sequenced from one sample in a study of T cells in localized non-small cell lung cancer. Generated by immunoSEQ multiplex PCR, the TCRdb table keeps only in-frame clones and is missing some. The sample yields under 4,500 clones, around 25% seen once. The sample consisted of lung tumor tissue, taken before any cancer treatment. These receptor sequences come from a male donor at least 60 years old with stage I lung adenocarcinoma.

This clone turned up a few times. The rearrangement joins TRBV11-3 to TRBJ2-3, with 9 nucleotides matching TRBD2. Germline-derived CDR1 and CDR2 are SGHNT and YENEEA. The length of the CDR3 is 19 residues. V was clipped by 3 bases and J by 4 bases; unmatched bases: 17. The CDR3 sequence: CASSLAQLVGGGVPDTQYF. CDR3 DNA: TGTGCCAGCAGCTTGGCCCAACTGGTGGGCGGGGGGGTTCCAGATACGCAGTATTTT.

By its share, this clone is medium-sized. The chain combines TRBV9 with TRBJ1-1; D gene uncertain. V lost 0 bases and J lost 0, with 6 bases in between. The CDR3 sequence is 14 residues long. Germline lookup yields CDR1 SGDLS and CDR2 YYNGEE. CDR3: CASSVGAMNTEAFF. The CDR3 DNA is TGTGCCAGCAGCGTAGGAGCCATGAACACTGAAGCTTTCTTT.

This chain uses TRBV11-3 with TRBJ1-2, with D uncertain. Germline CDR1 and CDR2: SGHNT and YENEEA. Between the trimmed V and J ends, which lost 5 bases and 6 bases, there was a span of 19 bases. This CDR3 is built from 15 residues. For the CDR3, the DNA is TGTGCCAGCAGCCGAGACAAAGGGATAGTTGATGGCTACACCTTC. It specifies CASSRDKGIVDGYTF.

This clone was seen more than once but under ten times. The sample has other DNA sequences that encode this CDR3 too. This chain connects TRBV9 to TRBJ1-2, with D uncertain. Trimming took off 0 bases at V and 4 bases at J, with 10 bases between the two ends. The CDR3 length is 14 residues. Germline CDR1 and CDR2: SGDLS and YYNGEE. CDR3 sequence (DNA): TGTGCCAGCAGCGTAGATGGGAGATCCTATGGCTACACCTTC. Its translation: CASSVDGRSYGYTF. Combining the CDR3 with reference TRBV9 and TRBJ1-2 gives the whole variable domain DSGVTQTPKHLITATGQRVTLRCSPRSGDLSVYWYQQSLDQGLQFLIQYYNGEERAKGNILERFSAQQFPDLHSELNLSSLELGDSALYFCASSVDGRSYGYTFGSGTRLTVV.

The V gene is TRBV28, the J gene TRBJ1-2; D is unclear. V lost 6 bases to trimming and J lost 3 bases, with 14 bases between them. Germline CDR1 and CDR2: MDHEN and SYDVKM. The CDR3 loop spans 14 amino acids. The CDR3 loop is CASSPIEPYYGYTF. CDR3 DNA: TGTGCCAGCAGCCCTATCGAACCTTACTATGGCTACACCTTC.

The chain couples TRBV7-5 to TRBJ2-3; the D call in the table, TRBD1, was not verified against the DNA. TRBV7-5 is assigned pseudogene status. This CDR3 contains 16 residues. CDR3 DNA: TGTGCCAGCAGCAATGGGGACAGGCTAGCGGCAGATACGCAGTATTTT. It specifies CASSNGDRLAADTQYF.

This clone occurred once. The CDR3 spells CSVWAGGYNQPQHF. As DNA, the CDR3 is TGCAGCGTTTGGGCCGGGGGGTACAATCAGCCCCAGCATTTT. The chain couples TRBV29-1 to TRBJ1-5, with D possibly TRBD1 on 5 matching bases. Germline V CDR1 and CDR2: SQVTM, ANQGSEA. CDR3 size: 14 residues. The germline V and J ends were trimmed by 5 bases and 3 bases, with 14 bases remaining between them.

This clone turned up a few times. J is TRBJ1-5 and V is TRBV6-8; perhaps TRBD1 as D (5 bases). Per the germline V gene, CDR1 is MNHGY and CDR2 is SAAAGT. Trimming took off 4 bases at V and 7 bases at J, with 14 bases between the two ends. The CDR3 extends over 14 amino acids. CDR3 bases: TGTGCCAGCAGTTTGGAGGGACCGCCACAGCCCCAGCATTTT. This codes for CASSLEGPPQPQHF.